A selection of T cell receptor beta chains follows, all from one sample in a study of blood T cell repertoires in COVID-19. This table comes from immunoSEQ multiplex PCR, and its TCRdb copy is limited to in-frame clones, with some not included. The profile shows 200,000 or so clones, around 80% of them singletons. The specimen was peripheral blood. These receptors originate from a human donor with acute or convalescent COVID-19. The donor label of this sample is uncertain. Each CDR3 is given with its conserved first and last residue. Each record gives: V gene, J gene, CDR3 length, clone size, D gene, CDR3 DNA, CDR3 protein. D genes are given only for firm matches. Clone size is shown for a subset of rows, as once, few, many or a class of expanded clone.

TRBV2	TRBJ1-2	15	NA	NA	TGTGCCAGCAGGCCAGGGGCCTACGCTAACTATGGCTACACCTTC	CASRPGAYANYGYTF
TRBV7-2	TRBJ1-1	13	NA	TRBD1	TGTGCCAGCAGCTTAGGGCGGACAGGTGAAGCTTTCTTT	CASSLGRTGEAFF
TRBV19	TRBJ2-3	14	NA	TRBD1	TGTGCCAGTAGTATATCCCCGAGGGACAGTACGCAGTATTTT	CASSISPRDSTQYF
TRBV18	TRBJ2-6	14	NA	NA	TGTGCCAGCTCCTCCGGGACTGGGGCCAACGTCCTGACTTTC	CASSSGTGANVLTF
TRBV28	TRBJ1-2	16	NA	NA	TGTGCCAGCAGCCCACCCAAGGGGGGGTCTAACTATGGCTACACCTTC	CASSPPKGGSNYGYTF
TRBV25-1	TRBJ2-5	15	NA	TRBD1	TGTGCCAGCAGTTTAACCGGGACAGGGGGAGAGACCCAGTACTTC	CASSLTGTGGETQYF
TRBV7-8	TRBJ1-5	15	NA	NA	TGTGCCAGCAGCTTAATCGAGGGCAGCAATCAGCCCCAGCATTTT	CASSLIEGSNQPQHF
TRBV7-2	TRBJ1-2	15	once	NA	TGTGCCAGCAGCCTCCGCCAGGGTATGGACTATGGCTACACCTTC	CASSLRQGMDYGYTF
TRBV5-1	TRBJ1-2	12	few	NA	TGCGCCAGCAGCTTGGGACAAGAGGGCTACACCTTC	CASSLGQEGYTF
TRBV14	TRBJ2-1	16	NA	NA	TGTGCCAGCAGCCAATTCCGCGGGATCAGCCCCTATGAGCAGTTCTTC	CASSQFRGISPYEQFF
TRBV6-2/TRBV6-3	TRBJ2-7	15	NA	NA	TGTGCCAGCAGCAGCTTCGAGGGCCTGGGTTACGAGCAGTACTTC	CASSSFEGLGYEQYF
TRBV7-9	TRBJ2-2	15	NA	TRBD1	TGTGCCAGCAGCTTAGCCAGGGGGCAAGTCGGGGAGCTGTTTTTT	CASSLARGQVGELFF
TRBV5-8	TRBJ2-1	13	NA	TRBD2	TGTGCCAGCACCGTACTAGCGGGAGGGGAGCAGTTCTTC	CASTVLAGGEQFF
TRBV30	TRBJ2-2	13	NA	NA	TGTGCCTGGTACAGGCTGAACACCGGGGAGCTGTTTTTT	CAWYRLNTGELFF
TRBV5-1	TRBJ2-7	14	NA	TRBD1	TGCGCCAGCAGCTTGGAGGGACAGGTCTACGAGCAGTACTTC	CASSLEGQVYEQYF
TRBV7-7	TRBJ2-7	15	NA	TRBD2	TGTGCCAGCAGCCTTGGGACTAGCGGGATCTACGAGCAGTACTTC	CASSLGTSGIYEQYF